This T cell receptor beta chain was recorded in a study of CD4 T cell repertoires in COVID-19. Generated by immunoSEQ multiplex PCR, the TCRdb table keeps only in-frame clones and is missing some. The data hold about 75,000 clones, with 80% to 90% observed a single time. Germline V lookup: CDR1 SGDLS, CDR2 YYNGEE. Trimming took 0 bases from V and 5 from J, leaving 9 bases between them. CDR3 length: 13 residues. These patients had recovered from COVID-19 ranging mild to severe. No culture step preceded sequencing of the ex vivo isolated memory T cells. Study results and caveats: In SARS-CoV and/or HKU1 spike cultures, between roughly 6 and 25% of SARS-CoV-2 clonotypes reappeared. Several top expanded SARS-CoV-2-reactive clonotypes were shared by two or three memory subsets.

In regard to this clone: Its antigen is as yet unknown.

The clonotype was recovered from a human donor who had COVID-19. The chain uses TRBV9 and TRBJ2-7; no firm D call. This material consisted of CD4+ T cells from peripheral blood, taken after recovery from COVID-19. The CDR3 DNA reads TGTGCCAGCAGCGTAGGCCAGACACACGAGCAGTACTTC. Amino acid sequence: CASSVGQTHEQYF.